What follows are 27 T cell receptor beta chains derived from one specimen sequenced in a study of blood T cells in healthy people across ages. Combining a sample-barcoded 5' primer with a J-beta primer mix, a second PCR ran for roughly 7 to 12 cycles. TCRdb passed the 5' RACE reads through MiXCR, listing each CDR3 protein once. Found here are hundreds of thousands of distinct CDR3 sequences, roughly 50% of them singletons; the top ten hold under 35%. Sequenced: blood. All receptors come from an older woman in good health.

This clonotype was observed a single time. This chain joins TRBV2 and TRBJ2-7; TRBD1 agrees at 8 bases. Germline V gene sequence: CDR1 SNHLY, CDR2 FYNNEI. Losses at the gene ends were 5 bases for V and 1 base for J; bases not matched to a gene: 13. The CDR3 is 17 residues long. CDR3 bases: TGTGCCAGCAGTTTCGACAGGGGATTTAGGGGATCCTACGAGCAGTACTTC. It is translated as CASSFDRGFRGSYEQYF. The full variable domain, its missing parts supplied by reference TRBV2 and TRBJ2-7, is EPEVTQTPSHQVTQMGQEVILRCVPISNHLYFYWYRQILGQKVEFLVSFYNNEISEKSEIFDDQFSVERPDGSNFTLKIRSTKLEDSAMYFCASSFDRGFRGSYEQYFGPGTRLTVT.

This clonotype appeared a single time. This rearrangement joins TRBV7-2 to TRBJ2-7, with no clear D. Per the germline V gene, CDR1 is SGHTA and CDR2 is FQGNSA. This CDR3 has 13 amino acids. Trimming took off 5 bases at V and 0 bases at J, with 8 bases between the two ends. The CDR3 region has the DNA TGTGCCAGCAGCCTTCATGGCTCCTACGAGCAGTACTTC. Protein product: CASSLHGSYEQYF.

V gene TRBV7-2 combines with J gene TRBJ2-1; TRBD2 is a possible D gene (6 bases). The V gene lost 1 base and the J gene lost 8 bases, with 15 bases spanning the gap. In germline, CDR1 is SGHTA, CDR2 FQGNSA. The CDR3 covers 15 residues. CDR3 in DNA: TGTGCCAGCAGCTTAGTTCACGGGACTCCCTATGAGCAGTTCTTC. This gives the protein CASSLVHGTPYEQFF.

This clonotype was found a few times. The V gene is TRBV3-1, the J gene TRBJ2-7; D not certain. This CDR3 contains 13 residues. CDR1 and CDR2 (germline): LGHDT, YNNKEL (reference sequence). The germline V and J ends were trimmed by 0 bases and 6 bases, with 9 bases remaining between them. The CDR3 nucleotides are TGTGCCAGCAGCCAAGAAATCTACGGCGAGCAGTACTTC. Protein sequence: CASSQEIYGEQYF.

The gene calls are TRBV7-2 and TRBJ2-7; D is undetermined. Germline V gene sequence: CDR1 SGHTA, CDR2 FQGNSA. V was shortened by 9 bases and J by 0 bases, with 15 bases between the two germline ends. The CDR3 covers 14 residues. The CDR3 here is CASAFELSSYEQYF. In DNA form, the CDR3 reads TGTGCCAGTGCCTTCGAATTGAGCTCCTACGAGCAGTACTTC.

Comments on this clonotype: Mismatch with germline at one junction end may stem from a read error. The chain joins TRBV9 to TRBJ2-5, with D tentatively TRBD2 (5 bases). Germline V gene sequence: CDR1 SGDLS, CDR2 YYNGEE. The CDR3 has 14 amino acids. This CDR3 reads CASSVPGYQEAQYF. Here the CDR3 DNA reads TGTGCCAGCAGCGTTCCGGGATACCAAGAGGCCCAGTACTTC.

V gene TRBV12-3 or TRBV12-4 combines with J gene TRBJ2-1; D unresolved. TRBJ2-7 explains the end of the DNA better; the J call may be wrong. The CDR3 length is 15 residues. CDR3 nucleotide sequence: TGTGCCAGCACCAAGCACAGTCAGACCTACAATGAGCAGTACTTC. It is translated as CASTKHSQTYNEQYF.

V is TRBV11-2 and J is TRBJ2-3, with D perhaps given as TRBD1 or TRBD2 (5 bases each). Germline V CDR1 and CDR2: SGHAT, FQNNGV. CDR3 size: 14 residues. V lost 5 bases to trimming and J lost 5 bases, with 14 bases between them. CDR3 sequence: CASSRQREKDTQYF. Written as DNA, the CDR3 is TGTGCCAGCAGCCGACAGAGGGAAAAAGATACGCAGTATTTT.

Comment on this clonotype: Just one base apart from a much larger clone, this may be a read error. The chain recombines TRBV29-1 with TRBJ2-5; 12 bases are a match to TRBD2. The CDR3 consists of 15 residues. Germline V gene sequence: CDR1 SQVTM, CDR2 ANQGSEA. V was clipped by 5 bases and J by 1 base; unmatched bases: 5. CDR3 amino acids: CSVLTSGSPQETQYF. CDR3 nucleotides: TGCAGCGTTCTGACTAGCGGGAGTCCCCAAGAGACCCAGTACTTC.

This clonotype showed up just a few times. The genes are TRBV7-2 and TRBJ2-7; TRBD1 or TRBD2 may be the D gene (5 bases each). V dropped 3 bases and J dropped 0 bases, with 15 bases sitting between them. The CDR3 has 16 residues. CDR1 and CDR2 (germline): SGHTA, FQGNSA. This CDR3 is CASSLPEGHLSYEQYF. Here the CDR3 DNA reads TGTGCCAGCAGCTTGCCCGAGGGGCATCTCTCCTACGAGCAGTACTTC.

V and J are TRBV28 and TRBJ2-7; D may match TRBD1 or TRBD2 (6 bases each). V was shortened by 4 bases and J by 0 bases, with 16 bases between the two germline ends. The CDR3 totals 16 residues. Germline CDR1 MDHEN, CDR2 SYDVKM. This chain's CDR3 is CASSSGGTKSSYEQYF. CDR3 DNA sequence: TGTGCCAGCAGTTCTGGGGGGACAAAAAGCTCCTACGAGCAGTACTTC.

CDR3 region: CSVWDRDYGYTF. CDR3 sequence (DNA): TGCAGCGTTTGGGACAGGGACTATGGCTACACCTTC. The V call is TRBV29-1, the J call TRBJ1-2; TRBD1 matches at 9 bases. CDR1 and CDR2 from the germline V gene are SQVTM and ANQGSEA. The junction had 1 base not matched to a gene; V was cut back by 5 bases and J by 3 bases. This CDR3 is built from 12 residues.

On this clonotype itself: The junction and the germline gene differ at one end; a read error may be behind it. This chain links TRBV9 with TRBJ2-7; tentative D call: TRBD2 (5 bases). The DNA end lines up better with TRBJ2-5; the J call may be wrong. The CDR3 covers 14 residues. The V gene's germline CDR1 is SGDLS and CDR2 YYNGEE. DNA of the CDR3: TGTCCCAGCAGCGCGGAGGACTCCCAAGAGACCCAGTACTTC. It yields the protein CPSSAEDSQETQYF.

This clonotype was counted only a few times. The chain uses TRBV7-2 and TRBJ2-3, with 12 bases lining up with TRBD2. Trimming cost V 5 bases and J 2 bases; bases outside gene matches: 5. The germline gives CDR1 SGHTA, CDR2 FQGNSA. CDR3 length: 16 residues. CDR3 sequence reads: CASSPWTSGVTDTQYF. The CDR3 DNA follows: TGTGCCAGCAGCCCCTGGACTAGCGGGGTCACAGATACGCAGTATTTT.

The chain has TRBV9 and TRBJ2-3, with 13 bases that match TRBD2. The junction had 7 bases not matched to a gene; V was cut back by 3 bases and J by 6 bases. In germline, CDR1 is SGDLS, CDR2 YYNGEE. The CDR3 is 16 residues long. The CDR3: CASSGQLAGGADTQYF. The CDR3 coding sequence is TGTGCCAGCAGCGGGCAACTAGCGGGGGGGGCGGATACGCAGTATTTT.

The V and J genes are TRBV6-5 and TRBJ2-7; D is ambiguous. CDR1 is MNHEY and CDR2 is SVGAGI in the germline V gene. Trimming removed 2 bases at V and 0 bases at J, with 14 bases between. CDR3 length: 16 amino acids. The CDR3: CASSYRRPQSSYEQYF. CDR3 in DNA: TGTGCCAGCAGTTACCGCAGACCGCAGAGCTCCTACGAGCAGTACTTC.

This clonotype has a single count. The chain uses TRBV12-3 or TRBV12-4 and TRBJ2-2; D is possibly TRBD1 (5 bases). The CDR3 is made up of 14 amino acids. With 6 bases removed from V and 1 base from J, the gap between germline ends came to 9 bases. The CDR3 DNA is TGTGCCAGCAGGGGGCCAGAGAACACCGGGGAGCTGTTTTTT. Protein sequence: CASRGPENTGELFF.

J is TRBJ2-3 and V is TRBV29-1, with a tentative D call TRBD1 (6 bases). With 4 bases removed from V and 2 bases from J, the gap between germline ends came to 10 bases. Germline lookup yields CDR1 SQVTM and CDR2 ANQGSEA. The CDR3 has 13 amino acids. DNA for the CDR3: TGCAGCGTTGGGAGACAGGCCACAGATACGCAGTATTTT. Translating it yields CSVGRQATDTQYF.

The table lists this clonotype with a few counts. The rearrangement joins TRBV4-1 to TRBJ2-3; no clear D gene. This CDR3 has 18 residues. Trimming stripped 1 base from V and 0 bases from J, with 17 bases between. Germline V gene data show CDR1 as MGHRA and CDR2 as YSYEKL. CDR3 in DNA: TGCGCCAGCAGCCAAGGATCATCGGCCTATGCGAGCACAGATACGCAGTATTTT. It codes for CASSQGSSAYASTDTQYF.

The rearrangement joins TRBV20-1 to TRBJ1-1; the D gene is possibly TRBD1 (5 bases). CDR1 and CDR2 (germline): DFQATT, SNEGSKA (reference sequence). Trimming took off 3 bases at V and 0 bases at J, with 11 bases between the two ends. This CDR3 has 14 residues. Written as DNA, the CDR3 is TGCAGTGCTAGGAGTGGGACCCTGAACACTGAAGCTTTCTTT. Residues: CSARSGTLNTEAFF.

The J gene is TRBJ2-7, the V gene TRBV6-2 or TRBV6-3, with 10 bases matching TRBD2. Trimming cost V 8 bases and J 7 bases; bases outside gene matches: 11. The germline gives CDR1 MNHEY, CDR2 SVGEGT. The CDR3 length is 14 residues. CDR3 DNA: TGTGCCAGCGGGTCTAGCGGGAGCAACCATGAGCAGTACTTC. Residues: CASGSSGSNHEQYF.

The rearrangement links TRBV20-1 to TRBJ2-2; TRBD2 aligns across 7 bases. From germline, CDR1 is DFQATT and CDR2 SNEGSKA (reference sequence). There are 16 residues in the CDR3. The trim removed 1 base at V and 1 base at J, leaving 6 bases unmatched. The CDR3 spells CSARVGGSGNTGELFF. The CDR3 region has the DNA TGCAGTGCTAGAGTGGGCGGGAGTGGGAACACCGGGGAGCTGTTTTTT.

This rearrangement joins TRBV7-2 to TRBJ2-5; D unresolved. Trimming stripped 1 base from V and 13 bases from J, with 10 bases between. CDR3 length equals 11 residues. Germline V gene lookup returns CDR1 SGHTA and CDR2 FQGNSA. CDR3 region: CASSLVDERYF. The CDR3 DNA reads as TGTGCCAGCAGCTTAGTAGACGAGCGGTACTTC. The variable domain in full, with the rest retrieved from reference TRBV7-2 and TRBJ2-5, is GAGVSQSPSNKVTEKGKDVELRCDPISGHTALYWYRQSLGQGLEFLIYFQGNSAPDKSGLPSDRFSAERTGGSVSTLTIQRTQQEDSAVYLCASSLVDERYFGPGTRLLVL.

This clonotype was seen only a few times. The chain uses TRBV7-6 and TRBJ2-7; 13 nucleotides align to TRBD2. This CDR3 region has 19 residues. The germline gives CDR1 SGHVS, CDR2 FNYEAQ. After removal of 2 bases from V and 3 bases from J, the junction contained 13 bases not matched to a gene. CDR3 residues: CASSLSAGLAGSNGYEQYF. Written as DNA, the CDR3 is TGTGCCAGCAGCTTATCCGCGGGACTAGCGGGATCTAACGGCTACGAGCAGTACTTC.

Remarks on this clonotype: Mismatch with germline at one junction end may stem from a read error. CDR3 in amino acids: CASSLRNSNHPQHF. The CDR3 DNA follows: TGTGCCAGCAGCTTGAGGAACAGCAATCATCCCCAGCATTTT. The gene calls are TRBV7-2 and TRBJ1-5, with D unclear. Germline-derived CDR1 and CDR2 are SGHTA and FQGNSA. The CDR3 spans 14 residues.

The rearrangement links TRBV20-1 to TRBJ2-5; D perhaps matches TRBD1 (6 bases). The CDR3 runs 14 residues. V was trimmed by 2 bases and J by 4 bases, leaving 14 bases between them. The germline V gene encodes CDR1 DFQATT and CDR2 SNEGSKA (reference sequence). Here the CDR3 DNA reads TGCAGTGCTAGACCGATCAGGGGATTAGAGACCCAGTACTTC. Residues: CSARPIRGLETQYF.

The chain has TRBV6-1 and TRBJ1-6; unclear D gene. The CDR3 length is 15 residues. Germline V gene lookup returns CDR1 MNHNS and CDR2 SASEGT. The germline V and J ends were trimmed by 4 bases and 8 bases, with 15 bases remaining between them. CDR3 loop: CASSAPMGSYSPLHF. The CDR3, as DNA: TGTGCCAGCAGTGCCCCCATGGGAAGTTATTCACCCCTCCACTTT.